The rows below give T cell receptor beta chains drawn from one sample of a study of control samples from healthy donors and cancer patients. TCRdb's table, derived via immunoSEQ multiplex PCR, lists solely in-frame clones and lacks some. Of over 100,000 clones listed, approximately 92% are singletons. Sequencing was carried out using blood. The receptors come from a man between 35 and 55 years old in good health. Both conserved end residues are part of each CDR3. Some rows mark clone size as missing; the rest say once, few, many or name a class of expanded clone.

V	J	size	CDR3
TRBV4-1	TRBJ2-2	few	CASSQEGGPPGELFF
TRBV28	TRBJ2-2	-	CASSFPITGELFF
TRBV6-1	TRBJ1-2	-	CASSEAQSAYGYTF
TRBV30	TRBJ1-5	-	CAWSVGAGLFGNQPQHF
TRBV3-1/TRBV3-2	TRBJ2-1	-	CASSPVSFYNEQFF
TRBV27	TRBJ2-2	-	CASSLLFYTGELFF
TRBV7-8	TRBJ2-1	-	CASSAGGGGRGSYNEQFF
TRBV14	TRBJ1-3	-	CASSRAGWSGNTIYF
TRBV3-1/TRBV3-2	TRBJ2-3	-	CASSQDIPGFTDTQYF
TRBV9	TRBJ1-1	-	CASSVRDRGGEAFF
TRBV4-1	TRBJ2-7	-	CASSQGSNYEQYF